This entry concerns a single T cell receptor beta chain. CDR3 length: 16 amino acids. CDR1 and CDR2 (germline): KGHDR, SFDVKD. Trimming cost V 9 bases and J 0 bases; bases outside gene matches: 5. Amplified TCR beta CDR3 regions derived from RNA transcripts. Carried out on the TCR CDR3, a first-round RT-PCR used the HTBI primer set. One entry per CDR3 protein, called by TCRdb with MiXCR from the multiplex PCR reads. The repertoire holds some 350,000 distinct CDR3 sequences, with around 25% as singletons. The data derive from a study of T cells in Graves' hyperthyroidism and ophthalmopathy. An absence of ophthalmopathy progression within 18 months meant stable Graves' hyperthyroidism.

The gene calls are TRBV24-1 and TRBJ2-2; TRBD2 matches 11 bases. The receptor was isolated from a man aged 50-59 years with Graves' hyperthyroidism. Sequenced: blood. CDR3 DNA: TGTGCCACCTCTAGCGGGAGGTCGCCGAACACCGGGGAGCTGTTTTTT. Translation: CATSSGRSPNTGELFF.